A selection of T cell receptor beta chains follows, all from one sample in a study of beta chain features in type 1 diabetes. Clones were read by immunoSEQ multiplex PCR, and TCRdb kept only the in-frame ones, dropping some. This sample has over 350,000 clones, with over 13% found just once. Sequenced sample: naive CD4+ T cells from blood. These receptors came from a woman aged 18-29 years in good health. The CDR3 runs from the conserved cysteine through the conserved F or W. The D gene is left open where the match is weak. The size entry is marked missing in some rows and otherwise reads once, few, many or a size class.

v_gene	d_gene	j_gene	len	abundance	CDR3nt	CDR3aa
TRBV9	TRBD1	TRBJ2-4	15	.	TGTGCCAGCAGCCCCGGGACAGAAGCCAAAAACATTCAGTACTTC	CASSPGTEAKNIQYF
TRBV25-1	.	TRBJ1-5	15	few	TGTGCCAGCAGTGAATCAGGGTATAGCAATCAGCCCCAGCATTTT	CASSESGYSNQPQHF
TRBV29-1	.	TRBJ1-1	15	few	TGCAGCGTTGATCCAACAGGGTTTTCGGGCACTGAAGCTTTCTTT	CSVDPTGFSGTEAFF
TRBV29-1	TRBD1	TRBJ1-1	12	.	TGCAGCGGTGGGACAGGGGGCACTGAAGCTTTCTTT	CSGGTGGTEAFF
TRBV7-2	.	TRBJ1-2	13	few	TGTGCCAGCAGCCCCGGACAGAGCTATGGCTACACCTTC	CASSPGQSYGYTF
TRBV10-3	.	TRBJ1-2	15	few	TGTGCCATCAGTGAACCGGACAGAGCTAACTATGGCTACACCTTC	CAISEPDRANYGYTF
TRBV30	TRBD2	TRBJ2-1	12	few	TGTGCCTGGAGTGTGGGACTAGCGGAGCAGTTCTTC	CAWSVGLAEQFF
TRBV5-4	TRBD2	TRBJ2-1	15	.	TGTGCCAGCAGCTTGGATTCTAGCGGGAGTGGTGAGCAGTTCTTC	CASSLDSSGSGEQFF
TRBV29-1	TRBD1	TRBJ2-7	15	few	TGCAGCGTTAAACCGGGACAGGGTAAAACCTACGAGCAGTACTTC	CSVKPGQGKTYEQYF
TRBV18	.	TRBJ1-2	15	few	TGTGCCAGCTCACCTACTGCGGCTTCTAACTATGGCTACACCTTC	CASSPTAASNYGYTF
TRBV4-2	TRBD1	TRBJ1-2	15	.	TGTGCCAGCAGCCGCGGAGTGACAGGGGAGGATGGCTACACCTTC	CASSRGVTGEDGYTF
TRBV18	TRBD2	TRBJ2-7	13	few	TGTGCCAGCTCACCGCCTAGCGGCTACGAGCAGTACTTC	CASSPPSGYEQYF
TRBV19	.	TRBJ1-4	11	.	TGTGCCAGTAGTAACATTACGTTGGTGTTTTTT	CASSNITLVFF
TRBV27	TRBD1	TRBJ2-7	15	few	TGTGCCAGCAGCCTCAGGACAGGGAGGCCGGAAGAGCAGTACTTC	CASSLRTGRPEEQYF
TRBV30	TRBD1	TRBJ2-2	14	few	TGTGCCTGGAGTCCCAGGACAGGGTTCGGGGAGCTGTTTTTT	CAWSPRTGFGELFF
TRBV4-3	.	TRBJ2-5	13	.	TGCGCCAGCAGCCAACAAGCGGGAGAGACCCAGTACTTC	CASSQQAGETQYF
TRBV7-9	TRBD2	TRBJ2-1	16	.	TGTGCCAGCAGCCCTTGGACTAGCGGGACTGGGGGTGAGCAGTTCTTC	CASSPWTSGTGGEQFF
TRBV28	.	TRBJ2-1	14	.	TGTGCCAGCAGTTTTTCTACGGGATACAATGAGCAGTTCTTC	CASSFSTGYNEQFF
TRBV30	.	TRBJ1-2	14	few	TGTGCCTGGAGTAGGGGGGGCCGCGATTTTGGCTACACCTTC	CAWSRGGRDFGYTF
TRBV19	TRBD1	TRBJ2-5	14	.	TGTGCCAGTAGTCAGGGACAGTCTCAAGAGACCCAGTACTTC	CASSQGQSQETQYF
TRBV30	TRBD2	TRBJ2-5	14	few	TGTGCCTGGAGTGTACTCAGCGGGAAAGAGACCCAGTACTTC	CAWSVLSGKETQYF
TRBV5-8	.	TRBJ1-2	14	.	TGTGCCAGCAGCTTTAGCAGCTTCAACTATGGCTACACCTTC	CASSFSSFNYGYTF
TRBV6-5	TRBD1	TRBJ1-5	14	.	TGTGCCAGCAGCCTTTACAGGGGGGAACAGCCCCAGCATTTT	CASSLYRGEQPQHF